This T cell receptor (beta chain) was sequenced for a study of graft-versus-host responses after intestinal transplantation (dated by TCRdb to the early 2020s). Describing the broader study: The transplants that recipients received were multivisceral, liver-intestinal, or isolated intestinal. Every recipient was given anti-thymocyte globulin induction, then maintenance tacrolimus and steroids for approximately 3 years. Graft-versus-host and host-versus-graft alloreactive T cell clones were tracked in the graft, circulation and bone marrow after intestinal transplantation using bulk TCR-beta CDR3 sequencing. Alloreactive clones were identified by sequencing pre-transplant mixed lymphocyte reaction products and comparing them with unstimulated pre-transplant donor and recipient T cells. The cohort enrolled about two dozen intestinal transplant recipients, one of whom was a retransplant, and 3 patients without pretransplant specimens were excluded. A peak of at least 4% donor T cells among recipient peripheral blood mononuclear cells was the definition used for donor T cell macrochimerism. Samples from three later patients were sequenced in-house on an Illumina MiSeq with MiXCR processing rather than by the commercial service. On the study overall, not on this receptor specifically: Patients with donor T cell macrochimerism had high GvH to HvG T cell clonal ratios in their allografts. Early after transplant, declines in HvG clones were associated with peak levels of circulating GvH clones. GvH clones were detected in recipient bone marrow, and some appeared earlier in ileal mucosa or blood, consistent with an intestinal mucosal origin. The relatively low number and heterogeneity of intestinal transplant patients limited the conclusions.

According to the study, the label for this sample's time point signals: cells obtained before transplantation from donor or recipient. CD3+CD4+ and CD3+CD8+ populations were FACS-sorted from unstimulated pre-transplant donor and recipient cells taken from spleen or lymph nodes. Libraries were prepared through the immunoSEQ multiplex PCR assay. For most patients, genomic DNA was isolated with the Qiagen DNeasy Blood and Tissue Kit and sent frozen to Adaptive Biotechnologies for TCR sequencing. High-throughput TCR-beta CDR3 sequencing of genomic DNA from most patients was performed by Adaptive Biotechnologies. The original pipeline was this. Adaptive's ImmunoSEQ software supplied the TCR sequencing data for 15 to 20 patients, while MiXCR and VDJtools were used to process a few other patients. CD4 versus CD8 sorting errors were corrected by removing sequences found in both subsets at a frequency ratio below 5:1. CDR3 nucleotide sequences shared between donor and recipient were removed because the origin of such sequences could not be assigned. Alloreactive clones required at least 2-fold expansion over unstimulated cells and minimum CFSE-low frequency of 0.002% (template counts) or 0.001% (read counts). Clones were considered mappable if detected in sequenced pre-transplant spleen, lymph node, or MLR CFSE-low populations of the donor or recipient. Cumulative frequency of alloreactive clones was calculated as a percentage of all sequences weighted by copy number. TCRdb took over this immuneACCESS table, retaining in-frame rearrangements with V and J assigned. Such tables are incomplete; in checked studies, under half of the missing clones stem from an unresolved V gene, and the remainder is unexplained. Clone size and V and J calls were adopted from that table, with D and trimming inferred from the DNA. The sample table contains approximately 120,000 clones; only one count was recorded for approximately 90% of them. Over 0.15% of the sample comes from the top ten.

As for this clone: Its specific antigen is unknown. No much larger clone exists at a distance of one base, and base qualities are not known.

Including the terminal cysteine and phenylalanine, the CDR3 comprises 15 residues. The CDR3 DNA has 45 bases and is translated from base 1. Between the V and J ends, shortened by 0 bases and 0 bases respectively, the junction contains 9 bases. The germline V gene supplies CDR1 SGHRS and CDR2 YFSETQ. The V gene is TRBV5-1 and the J gene is TRBJ2-5, with TRBD2 perhaps the D gene, on 5 matching bases. The TCR was taken from a human donor who received an intestinal transplant. The material sequenced was unstimulated CD4+ T cells sorted from spleen or lymph node cells, taken before intestinal transplant. The CDR3 in this case is CASSLAADYQETQYF. The DNA reads TGCGCCAGCAGCTTGGCGGCGGACTACCAAGAGACCCAGTACTTC.